This TCR beta chain is from a study of identical twins. From the 5' RACE reads, TCRdb called clonotypes with MiXCR, one entry per CDR3 protein. In the table there are 400,000 to 550,000 distinct CDR3 sequences, around 15% of which are singletons. V was trimmed by 1 base and J by 6 bases, leaving 10 bases between them. The CDR3 is made up of 13 amino acids. Germline V gene data show CDR1 as SGHVS and CDR2 as FNYEAQ. These data were also filed under a second study, of yellow fever vaccine responses in identical twins.

The TCR originated in a woman under 30 in good health. Sequenced material: CD4+ T cells sorted from blood. The rearrangement joins TRBV7-6 to TRBJ2-7, with no clear D. The CDR3 reads CASSLVGPSEQYF. As DNA, the CDR3 is TGTGCCAGCAGCTTAGTAGGGCCCTCCGAGCAGTACTTC.